This T cell receptor (beta chain) derives from a study of cytotoxic CD8 clonotypes in ibrutinib-treated CLL. Sequencing used immunoSEQ multiplex PCR; TCRdb keeps in-frame clones, though not all of them. The data show roughly 150,000 clones, approximately 77% seen once. The germline V gene has CDR1 SGHVS and CDR2 FNYEAQ. V was shortened by 1 base and J by 3 bases, with 10 bases between the two germline ends. The CDR3 totals 15 residues. Findings of the study overall: At baseline, clonality was higher than in age-matched healthy donors and correlated with CD8+ counts.

A word on this clone: Its target is not known.

This receptor was taken from a human donor with chronic lymphocytic leukemia. Sequenced here: PBMCs, sampled after 12 months of ibrutinib treatment. The V gene is TRBV7-6, the J gene TRBJ1-3; D remains unclear. The CDR3 is CASSLVGLGGNTIYF. Here the CDR3 DNA reads TGTGCCAGCAGCTTAGTTGGACTAGGTGGAAACACCATATATTTT.